The rows below give T cell receptor beta chains drawn from one sample of a study of cytomegalovirus exposure and HLA in healthy donors. This table comes from immunoSEQ multiplex PCR, and its TCRdb copy is limited to in-frame clones, with some not included. Of approximately 140,000 clones listed, around 78% are singletons. What was sequenced was PBMCs. These receptors originate from a woman between 35 and 50 years old in good health and CMV-seronegative. CDR3s include the opening cysteine and the closing phenylalanine or tryptophan. The D gene is left open where the match is weak. Clone size is not always given. Where it is, it says once, few, many or a class for expanded clones.

V gene,D gene,clone size,J gene,CDR3 DNA,CDR3 protein
TRBV6-5,.,.,TRBJ1-1,TGTGCCAGCAGTTTCCAGGACACTGAAGCTTTCTTT,CASSFQDTEAFF
TRBV30,TRBD1,.,TRBJ2-2,TGTGCCTGGAGAGCAGCAGGGGGTCACGGGGAGCTGTTTTTT,CAWRAAGGHGELFF
TRBV28,.,once,TRBJ1-2,TGTGCCAGCAGTCATCCCCGTAGGACTGACTATGGCTACACCTTC,CASSHPRRTDYGYTF
TRBV6-6,.,.,TRBJ1-1,TGTGCCAGCAGGCCGCCGAGGGTGAACACTGAAGCTTTCTTT,CASRPPRVNTEAFF
TRBV6-1,TRBD1,.,TRBJ2-7,TGTGCCAGCAGTGTCTGGGACAGGGGGAGGCACGAGCAGTACTTC,CASSVWDRGRHEQYF
TRBV9,.,.,TRBJ2-5,TGTGCCAGCAGCGTATCCGGACAGTCCCAAGAGACCCAGTACTTC,CASSVSGQSQETQYF
TRBV7-2,TRBD1,.,TRBJ1-1,TGTGCCAGCAGCTTAACAGGGGGTCACACTGAAGCTTTCTTT,CASSLTGGHTEAFF
TRBV6-5,TRBD1,.,TRBJ1-6,TGTGCCAGCAGTTCAACGACAGGGTCGTATAATTCACCCCTCCACTTT,CASSSTTGSYNSPLHF
TRBV28,.,.,TRBJ1-2,TGTGCCGCGGGCCCAGGCCCCCGTCTGTTC,CAAGPGPRLF
TRBV19,.,few,TRBJ2-3,TGTGCCAGTAGTATGGGGGCAGGAGGTGCAGATACGCAGTATTTT,CASSMGAGGADTQYF
TRBV28,TRBD1,once,TRBJ1-6,TGTGCCAGCAGTCAGGGGGCGAATTCACCCCTCCACTTT,CASSQGANSPLHF
TRBV18,.,once,TRBJ1-4,TGTGCCAGCTCACCACCGTCAGCAACTAATGAAAAACTGTTTTTT,CASSPPSATNEKLFF
TRBV28,TRBD1,.,TRBJ2-3,TGTGCCAGTCACAGGGGAGGCACAGATACGCAGTATTTT,CASHRGGTDTQYF
TRBV5-8,.,.,TRBJ1-2,TGTGCCAGCAGCGCTCGACAGGAATCCCCTTTCTATGGCTACACCTTC,CASSARQESPFYGYTF
TRBV4-2,.,.,TRBJ1-2,TGTGCCAGCAGCCAAGAAGAGTGGGGGGTAGTAAACTATGGCTACACCTTC,CASSQEEWGVVNYGYTF
TRBV18,.,.,TRBJ1-5,TGTGCCAGCTCAATAAACAGGGATCAGCCCCAGCATTTT,CASSINRDQPQHF
TRBV7-9,.,.,TRBJ2-5,TGTGCCAGCAGCAGCAAAGCAGGGACCCAGTACTTC,CASSSKAGTQYF
TRBV5-4,TRBD2,.,TRBJ2-2,TGTGCCAGCAGCTTGGCCGGACTAGCGGTTACCGGGGAGCTGTTTTTT,CASSLAGLAVTGELFF
TRBV11-2,TRBD1,.,TRBJ2-5,TGTGCCAGCAGCCAGGGGACAGGGGTTCAAGAGACCCAGTACTTC,CASSQGTGVQETQYF
TRBV2,TRBD1,.,TRBJ2-7,TGTGCCAGCGGGACAGCCCTAAAAGGGCAGTACTTC,CASGTALKGQYF
TRBV30,.,.,TRBJ1-4,TGTGCCTGGAATACCGAAGGGGGTGAAAAACTGTTTTTT,CAWNTEGGEKLFF
TRBV6-6,TRBD2,few,TRBJ2-7,TGTGCCAGCAGTTATACTAGCGGAGTCTCCTACGAGCAGTACTTC,CASSYTSGVSYEQYF
TRBV2,TRBD1,.,TRBJ2-5,TGTGCCAGCAGTGAAATCCTGGGACAGGGGGAAATGTGGGAGACCCAGTACTTC,CASSEILGQGEMWETQYF
TRBV28,TRBD1,once,TRBJ2-4,TGTGCCAGCAGGCCCGGGACAGGGGGTACCCTTCAGTACTTC,CASRPGTGGTLQYF
TRBV9,TRBD2,few,TRBJ2-3,TGTGCCAGCAGCGTAGAGAAGCGGGGGGGCACAGATACGCAGTATTTT,CASSVEKRGGTDTQYF
TRBV6-1,TRBD2,.,TRBJ2-5,TGTGCCAGCACCGTAGCGGGGGGAGAGACCCAGTACTTC,CASTVAGGETQYF
TRBV7-9,.,.,TRBJ1-1,TGTGCCAGCAGCTTCAGCGGGAACACTGAAGCTTTCTTT,CASSFSGNTEAFF
TRBV28,.,.,TRBJ1-2,TGTGCCAGCAGTATATCGCCGGGAGTCTATGGCTACACCTTC,CASSISPGVYGYTF
TRBV30,.,.,TRBJ2-1,TGTGCCTGGAGTGCCTCGGGACTTACAAACAATGAGCAGTTCTTC,CAWSASGLTNNEQFF
TRBV7-9,.,.,TRBJ2-1,TGTGCCAGCAGCAAAGCTAGCTTTTCCGGTATATTCTTC,CASSKASFSGIFF
TRBV18,TRBD1,.,TRBJ2-7,TGTGCCAGCTCACCGACCGTTGACAGGGGTTTTCCCTACGAGCAGTACTTC,CASSPTVDRGFPYEQYF
TRBV30,.,few,TRBJ2-2,TGTGCCCGCCAGACTAGTTCTACCACCGGGGAGCTGTTTTTT,CARQTSSTTGELFF
TRBV5-1,.,.,TRBJ2-7,TGCGCCAGCAGCCCCTCCTCTAGAGAGCAGTACTTC,CASSPSSREQYF
TRBV15,.,.,TRBJ2-3,TGTGCCACCAGCTCTCAGGGGCCGAGGGCAGATACGCAGTATTTT,CATSSQGPRADTQYF
TRBV5-1,TRBD2,.,TRBJ2-2,TGCGCCAGCAGCTTGGTTTTAGCGGGAGTCCGAGACGGGGAGCTGTTTTTT,CASSLVLAGVRDGELFF
TRBV6-1,TRBD1,.,TRBJ2-4,TGTGCCAGCAGTGAACATACAGGGGTGGGGAACATTCAGTACTTC,CASSEHTGVGNIQYF